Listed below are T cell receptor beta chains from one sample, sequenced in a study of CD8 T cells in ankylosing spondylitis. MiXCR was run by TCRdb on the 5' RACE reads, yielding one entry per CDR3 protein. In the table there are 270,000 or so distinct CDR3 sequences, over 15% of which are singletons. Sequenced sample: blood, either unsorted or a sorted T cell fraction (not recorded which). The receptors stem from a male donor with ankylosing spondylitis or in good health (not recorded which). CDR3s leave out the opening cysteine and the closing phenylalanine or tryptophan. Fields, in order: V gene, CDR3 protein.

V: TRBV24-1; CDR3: ATSEPDRVQPQH
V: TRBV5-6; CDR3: ASSLVGGYTGELF
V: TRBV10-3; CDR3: AISEPFERGNSPLH
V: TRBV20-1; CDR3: SARDPSGSYEQY
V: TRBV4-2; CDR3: ASSQGSTGNTEAF
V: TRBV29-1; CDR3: SVVFFSGANVLT
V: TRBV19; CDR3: ASSIDLAGDGYT
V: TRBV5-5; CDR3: ASSIQALAVYNEQF
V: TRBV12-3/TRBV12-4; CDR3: ASSLLSGGQGSFTNTGELF
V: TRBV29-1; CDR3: SVEGLVRHEQF
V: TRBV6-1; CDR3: ASSRLGVAGVGEQF
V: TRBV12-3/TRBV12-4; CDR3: ASSYGDSTGELF
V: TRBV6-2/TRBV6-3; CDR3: ASSVGIEELF
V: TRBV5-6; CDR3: ASSKGQGDSA
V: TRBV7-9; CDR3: ASSSVGGQLYNEQF
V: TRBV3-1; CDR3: ASSPGPRGNAYEQY